The clone carrying this T cell receptor beta chain was counted a single time. Donors included only healthy HIV-negative adults lacking recent acute infections or vaccinations. Splitting the CD4+ cells yielded a CD45RA+ naive subset and a CD45RA-negative memory subset. Per germline, CDR1 MGHRA and CDR2 YSYEKL. V trimming: 1 base; J trimming: 3 bases; junction bases outside the gene matches: 4. This CDR3 has 16 amino acids. These data belong to a study of shared clonotypes between healthy human individuals. Assay runs were performed at deep level. Approximately 30,000 T cell genomes (roughly 220 ng DNA) went into each sorted-subset replicate. The data were produced by immunoSEQ multiplex PCR, yet TCRdb's version contains in-frame clones alone and is incomplete. Of about 1.5 million clones in the sample, around 97% are singletons; the top ten hold approximately 1.1%.

Sequenced input: naive CD4+ T cells sorted from blood. Subset noted: CD45RA+ positively selected. The receptor's source is a man younger than 40 in good health. This rearrangement joins TRBV4-1 to TRBJ2-7; 12 bases agree with TRBD2. The DNA for the CDR3 is TGCGCCAGCAGCCAAGGACTAGCGGGAGTATACTACGAGCAGTACTTC. It specifies CASSQGLAGVYYEQYF.